This TCR beta chain stems from a study of blood T cell repertoires in COVID-19. Using immunoSEQ multiplex PCR, the repertoire was profiled, and TCRdb retains in-frame clones only, with some absent. Seen here are some 130,000 clones, about 89% observed once, and the top ten hold less than 5.5%. The CDR3 consists of 15 residues. The germline CDR1 and CDR2 sequences are LGHNT and FRNRAP. Trimming at V came to 6 bases and at J to 10 bases, leaving 16 bases not matched to a gene. Sequenced input: peripheral blood. The rearrangement links TRBV12-5 to TRBJ1-2; 8 bases match TRBD1. The source of this sequence is a man aged 60-69 years with COVID-19, enrolled during active disease. CDR3 residues: CASGPTGTGPGVYTF. The CDR3 coding sequence is TGTGCTAGTGGACCCACCGGGACAGGCCCTGGGGTCTACACCTTC.